The clone carrying this T cell receptor (beta chain) came up once. Its antigen is not known. The PCR employed 60 Vbeta primers together with 13 Jbeta primers. Measured with immunoSEQ multiplex PCR; TCRdb has only the in-frame clones, and not every one. In the table there are some 170,000 clones, roughly two thirds of which are singletons. This CDR3 spans 15 amino acids. CDR1 and CDR2 (germline): MDHEN, SYDVKM. The V end lost 3 bases, the J end lost 2 bases, and 13 bases lay between the germline ends. The data derive from a study of cytomegalovirus exposure and HLA in healthy donors. Study results and caveats: Some V segments could not be told apart, so they were left out, TRBV6-2 and TRBV6-3 among them.

Sequencing was performed on PBMCs. This TCR was sampled from a woman in her 30s in good health and CMV-seronegative. The chain carries TRBV28 and TRBJ2-5, with D maybe TRBD2 (6 bases). CDR3 residues: CASSFLGGNQETQYF. The CDR3 nucleotides read TGTGCCAGCAGTTTCCTAGGAGGGAATCAAGAGACCCAGTACTTC.